The clone carrying this T cell receptor (beta chain) occurred many times. Its specificity is unknown. This record belongs to a study of neurological immune-mediated disorders. PBMCs stored at -80 C, 2 million in total, were the source of the unsorted libraries. Study-wide points: The study phylogenetically grouped the repertoires of 18 of 34 multiple sclerosis patients into one related-CDR3 cluster, a possible signature. Private repertoires in all groups were suggested by the finding that expanded clones across subjects shared no CDR3 amino acid sequences.

A 10-nucleotide random UMI tagged transcripts in template-switch 5'RACE cDNA synthesis. TCRdb re-derived calls from the 5' RACE reads in MiXCR, one entry per CDR3 protein. The table lists 65,000 to 85,000 distinct CDR3 sequences, around 3% of them singletons, with about 5.5% in the top ten. This CDR3 has 18 residues. Trimming took 1 base from V and 0 from J; bases not matched to a gene: 6. CDR1 is SGHKS, CDR2 YYEKEE, per germline (reference sequence). The chain combines TRBV5-5 with TRBJ2-3; 12 bases fit TRBD2. The sequenced sample was PBMCs. The source is a woman aged 50 to 60 with multiple sclerosis. CDR3 loop: CASSLSLAGGPSTDTQYF. The CDR3, as DNA: TGTGCCAGCAGCTTGAGTCTAGCGGGGGGGCCGAGCACAGATACGCAGTATTTT.